The sequence of this TCR beta chain was determined in a study of PD-1 blockade in classical Hodgkin lymphoma. The CDR3 totals 15 residues. The germline V and J ends were trimmed by 1 base and 16 bases, with 23 bases remaining between them. Germline values: CDR1 SGHTA, CDR2 FQGNSA. General study results and limits: Healthy donors reportedly exceeded newly diagnosed patients in baseline TCR diversity. Patients with an early start, nivolumab under 1 year after ASCT, were excluded. The study found that TCR diversity rose significantly by C4D1 in CD4+ but not CD8+ cells. Repertoires differed for reasons still undefined, possibly disease activity or prior therapy.

The protocol was immunoSEQ multiplex PCR, while the TCRdb copy is restricted to in-frame clones and leaves out a portion. In the table there are about 66,000 clones, about two thirds of which are singletons. The patients all showed relapse after autologous stem cell transplantation, while their brentuximab vedotin exposure varied. A note on this clone: Its antigen is unidentified.

The sequences come from peripheral blood mononuclear cells (PBMCs), collected before the second cycle of nivolumab. This sequence was found in a human donor with classical Hodgkin lymphoma. This chain uses TRBV7-2 with TRBJ2-1; D is tentatively TRBD1 or TRBD2 (5 bases each). For the CDR3, the DNA is TGTGCCAGCAGCTTAGAGGGACGGCCGGAGTCGGGTAAATTCTTC. It specifies CASSLEGRPESGKFF.